This entry concerns a single T cell receptor (beta chain). This clone was detected once. Its antigen remains unidentified. Base qualities are missing; no much larger clone stands one base away. Genomic DNA was isolated from the sorted cells so that the TCRbeta CDR3 region could be sequenced. The immunoSEQ Assay was used for sequencing of TCRbeta CDR3 regions. Imported from immuneACCESS, the table was reduced by TCRdb to in-frame sequences with V and J called. These copies leave out some clones; in studies compared against another copy, an unresolved V gene accounts for under half, and the cause of the remainder is not known. The sample profile shows 55,000 to 80,000 clones; 86% of them were found once. The ten largest clones represent 2.8% of the sample. The sample comes from a study of OX40 agonist ivuxolimab in advanced cancers. About the investigation overall: Ivuxolimab was an agonistic, fully human IgG2 monoclonal antibody directed against OX40 (CD134), a costimulatory receptor. Intravenous ivuxolimab was administered to patients every 2 weeks at six dose levels: 0.01, 0.1, 0.3, 1.5, 3 and 10 mg/kg. Of the approximately 50 dose-escalation patients, hepatocellular carcinoma was present in around 20, melanoma in around 15, renal cell carcinoma in 9 and head and neck cancer in 9. The dose-escalation cohort was about 86% male with a mean age of approximately 59 years, ranging from roughly 23 to 80. Prior anti-PD-1, anti-PD-L1 or anti-CTLA-4 therapy was permitted, and checkpoint inhibitors had been received by around 39% of dose-escalation patients. Partial responses were achieved by three dose-escalation patients, of whom one had hepatocellular carcinoma and two had cutaneous melanoma. Peripheral TCRbeta sequencing aimed to test whether ivuxolimab altered TCR sequence diversity and caused clonal T-cell expansion. The monotherapy dose-escalation portion (N of about 50 patients) of the phase I ivuxolimab trial is reported in the paper. On the study overall, not on this receptor specifically: On average, CD8+ T cells showed more expanded clones than CD4+ T cells after ivuxolimab. At doses of 0.1 to 3.0 mg/kg, clonal expansion of both CD4+ and CD8+ blood T cells was observed from baseline to week 6. Low levels of normalized T-cell clonal expansion were also seen in some patients who did not respond. Antigen specificity was not determined for the clonally expanded peripheral T cells. Partial responders in the 0.1-3.0 mg/kg groups had among the lowest normalized peripheral clonal expansion, especially among CD8+ T cells.

CDR1 and CDR2 (SNHLY, FYNNEI) derive from the germline V gene. Trimming costs V 9 bases and J 5 bases, and their ends lie 10 bases apart. There are 11 amino acids in the CDR3, from cysteine to phenylalanine inclusive. Only CDR3 DNA is held: 33 bases, read in frame from base 1. Patients with a history of autoimmune disease or receiving systemic immunosuppression were excluded from the trial. Peripheral blood for TCR sequencing was drawn from every dose cohort at baseline, at cycle 4 day 1 and at cycle 7 day 1. Samples were obtained from an open-label, multicenter, first-in-human phase I dose-escalation trial of ivuxolimab. Adults with locally advanced or metastatic head and neck squamous cell, hepatocellular, melanoma or renal cell carcinoma were enrolled in the trial. Before TCR sequencing, CD4+ T cells and CD8+ T cells were sorted from peripheral blood as separate populations.

This TCR was sampled from an adult with an advanced solid tumor such as melanoma, head and neck, liver or kidney cancer. Sample: CD4+ or CD8+ T cells sorted from blood, taken in a trial of the OX40 agonist ivuxolimab. This sequence uses TRBV2 and TRBJ2-5; the D segment could be TRBD2, given 5 matching bases. The sequence in DNA is TGTGCCAGGAGGTCGGGGGAGACCCAGTACTTC. Its amino acids are CARRSGETQYF.